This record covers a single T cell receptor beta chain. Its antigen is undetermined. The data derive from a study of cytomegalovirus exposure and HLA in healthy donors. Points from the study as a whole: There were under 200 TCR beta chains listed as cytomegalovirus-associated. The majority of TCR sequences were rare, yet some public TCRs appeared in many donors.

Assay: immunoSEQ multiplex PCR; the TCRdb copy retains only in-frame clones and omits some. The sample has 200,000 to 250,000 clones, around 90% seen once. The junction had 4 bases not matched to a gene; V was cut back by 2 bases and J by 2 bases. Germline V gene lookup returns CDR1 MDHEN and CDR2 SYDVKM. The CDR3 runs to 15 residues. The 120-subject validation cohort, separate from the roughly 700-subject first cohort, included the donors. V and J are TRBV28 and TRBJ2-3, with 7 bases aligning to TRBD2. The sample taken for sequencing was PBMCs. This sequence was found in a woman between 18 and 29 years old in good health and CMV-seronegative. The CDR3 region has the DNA TGTGCCAGCAGTTTAGCCCTAGCGGCCACAGATACGCAGTATTTT. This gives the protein CASSLALAATDTQYF.